Each of the 28 T cell receptor beta chains below was sequenced from the same sample in a study of blood T cell repertoires in COVID-19. Assay: immunoSEQ multiplex PCR; the TCRdb copy retains only in-frame clones and omits some. This table has fewer than 300,000 clones, approximately 85% appearing once. Sequencing input: peripheral blood. The source of these receptors is a human donor with COVID-19, enrolled during active disease. The donor label of this sample is uncertain.

The chain uses TRBV6-5 and TRBJ2-4; 9 nucleotides match TRBD2. V shed 7 bases and J 4 bases; nucleotides not matched to a gene: 2. The CDR3 spans 13 residues. Germline V gene lookup returns CDR1 MNHEY and CDR2 SVGAGI. In DNA, the CDR3 is TGTGCCAGCAAGACTAGCGGAAAAAACATTCAGTACTTC. It is translated as CASKTSGKNIQYF.

This chain joins TRBV4-3 and TRBJ1-2; D perhaps matches TRBD1 (5 bases). Per the germline V gene, CDR1 is LGHNA and CDR2 is YSLEER. The CDR3 has 15 amino acids. The V end lost 1 base, the J end lost 3 bases, and 12 bases lay between the germline ends. CDR3 DNA sequence: TGCGCCAGCAGCCAAGGATCACAGGTAGACTATGGCTACACCTTC. This codes for CASSQGSQVDYGYTF.

The chain recombines TRBV7-6 with TRBJ1-3; 10 bases agree with TRBD1. Germline trimming cut 5 bases from V and 4 bases from J; bases unmatched to any gene: 14. This CDR3 is built from 18 residues. Germline loops: CDR1 SGHVS, CDR2 FNYEAQ. This chain's CDR3 is CASSQNPPGQGRGNTIYF. CDR3 coding DNA: TGTGCCAGCAGCCAGAACCCACCGGGACAGGGGAGGGGAAACACCATATATTTT.

This chain joins TRBV27 and TRBJ1-1, with a possible D match to TRBD1 (6 bases). The CDR3 loop spans 15 amino acids. Trimming took 5 bases from V and 5 from J, leaving 18 bases between them. In germline, CDR1 is MNHEY, CDR2 SMNVEV (reference sequence). The CDR3 spells CASSPDRLGETEAFF. The CDR3 region has the DNA TGTGCCAGCAGTCCCGACAGGTTAGGGGAGACTGAAGCTTTCTTT.

CDR3 amino acids: CASSLRQGLNSPLHF. The CDR3 DNA reads TGTGCCAGCAGCCTCCGGCAGGGACTTAATTCACCCCTCCACTTT. The chain uses TRBV6-5 and TRBJ1-6; D may be TRBD1 (5 bases). CDR1 is MNHEY and CDR2 is SVGAGI in the germline V gene. Trimming removed 6 bases from V and 6 bases from J, with 15 bases in between. The CDR3 loop spans 15 amino acids.

The V call is TRBV2, the J call TRBJ1-2; TRBD1 matches at 8 bases. This CDR3 contains 14 residues. After removal of 5 bases from V and 8 bases from J, the junction contained 10 bases not matched to a gene. Germline assignment: CDR1 SNHLY and CDR2 FYNNEI. This CDR3 is CASSPRTGLQGYTF. In DNA form, the CDR3 reads TGTGCCAGCAGTCCTAGGACAGGGTTACAAGGCTACACCTTC.

V usage is TRBV6-6 and J usage is TRBJ1-5; TRBD1 agrees at 8 bases. The CDR3 loop spans 15 amino acids. Trimming took 5 bases from V and 1 from J; bases not matched to a gene: 4. Germline V gives CDR1 MNHNY, CDR2 SVGAGI (reference sequence). CDR3 DNA: TGTGCCAGCAGTACACAGGGGGAGAGCAATCAGCCCCAGCATTTT. It translates to CASSTQGESNQPQHF.

The chain uses TRBV6-1 and TRBJ2-3; possible D gene TRBD2, 6 bases. With 2 bases removed from V and 4 bases from J, the gap between germline ends came to 10 bases. This CDR3 spans 14 amino acids. Germline values: CDR1 MNHNS, CDR2 SASEGT. CDR3 sequence: CASSERRVADTQYF. CDR3 nucleotide sequence: TGTGCCAGCAGTGAAAGGAGGGTCGCAGATACGCAGTATTTT.

This clone has a handful of counts. The rearrangement joins TRBV2 to TRBJ2-1, with D maybe TRBD1 (5 bases). Germline CDR1 reads SNHLY; CDR2 reads FYNNEI. The CDR3 sequence is 14 residues long. The ends were cut back, 10 bases at V and 7 bases at J, with 20 bases in the middle. The CDR3 loop is CATLGAELRNEQFF. CDR3 DNA sequence: TGTGCCACCCTAGGGGCGGAGCTTCGGAATGAGCAGTTCTTC.

The chain couples TRBV5-1 to TRBJ2-1; 7 nucleotides match TRBD2. V shed 2 bases and J 4 bases; nucleotides not matched to a gene: 9. The CDR3 contains 16 residues. CDR1 and CDR2 (germline): SGHRS, YFSETQ. CDR3 protein: CASSLGGSGIYNEQFF. CDR3 in DNA: TGCGCCAGCAGCTTAGGCGGGAGTGGAATTTACAATGAGCAGTTCTTC. Looking up the rest from reference TRBV5-1 and TRBJ2-1 gives the full variable domain: KAGVTQTPRYLIKTRGQQVTLSCSPISGHRSVSWYQQTPGQGLQFLFEYFSETQRNKGNFPGRFSGRQFSNSRSEMNVSTLELGDSALYLCASSLGGSGIYNEQFFGPGTRLTVL.

The rearrangement links TRBV2 to TRBJ1-2; 7 nucleotides line up with TRBD1. V trimming: 4 bases; J trimming: 1 base; junction bases outside the gene matches: 3. Germline-derived CDR1 and CDR2 are SNHLY and FYNNEI. The CDR3 covers 14 residues. DNA for the CDR3: TGTGCCAGCAGTGGGGGACAGTATAACTATGGCTACACCTTC. Translating gives CASSGGQYNYGYTF.

This clone was counted a few times. The V and J genes are TRBV19 and TRBJ2-3; TRBD2 matches 8 bases. The CDR3 has 14 residues. Unmatched junction bases numbered 5, after V lost 4 bases and J lost 5 bases. The germline V gene encodes CDR1 LNHDA and CDR2 SQIVND (reference sequence). The CDR3 nucleotides are TGTGCCAGTAGTAGTAGCGGGATTATAGATACGCAGTATTTT. It specifies CASSSSGIIDTQYF.

This clone showed up just once. The sample has other DNA sequences that encode this CDR3 too. This rearrangement joins TRBV9 to TRBJ2-7; 8 bases are a match to TRBD2. The CDR3 extends over 15 amino acids. The germline gives CDR1 SGDLS, CDR2 YYNGEE. Unmatched junction bases numbered 2, after V lost 0 bases and J lost 0 bases. This CDR3 is CASSVGAGGSYEQYF. CDR3 nucleotides: TGTGCCAGCAGCGTAGGGGCGGGAGGCTCCTACGAGCAGTACTTC. Drawing the rest from reference TRBV9 and TRBJ2-7, the complete variable domain is DSGVTQTPKHLITATGQRVTLRCSPRSGDLSVYWYQQSLDQGLQFLIQYYNGEERAKGNILERFSAQQFPDLHSELNLSSLELGDSALYFCASSVGAGGSYEQYFGPGTRLTVT.

The chain recombines TRBV24-1 with TRBJ2-2, with TRBD1 matching 10 bases. In germline, CDR1 is KGHDR, CDR2 SFDVKD. V lost 7 bases and J lost 5; bases outside the gene matches: 3. The length of the CDR3 is 14 residues. CDR3 protein: CATRGTGDTGELFF. DNA for the CDR3: TGTGCCACCAGGGGGACAGGGGATACCGGGGAGCTGTTTTTT.

V gene TRBV28 combines with J gene TRBJ1-4; a possible D gene is TRBD1 (5 bases). In germline, CDR1 is MDHEN, CDR2 SYDVKM. Trimming stripped 7 bases from V and 6 bases from J, with 15 bases between. This CDR3 comprises 14 residues. In DNA form, the CDR3 reads TGTGCCAGCAAGAATAGGGGTAGTCATGAAAAACTGTTTTTT. It translates to CASKNRGSHEKLFF.

V is TRBV5-1 and J is TRBJ2-7; 7 bases are a match to TRBD2. Germline values: CDR1 SGHRS, CDR2 YFSETQ. With 7 bases clipped from V and 3 bases from J, the junction kept 13 bases outside the gene matches. The CDR3 runs to 15 residues. CDR3 amino acids: CASRSGTGNFYEQYF. CDR3 sequence (DNA): TGCGCCAGCCGAAGCGGGACTGGCAACTTCTACGAGCAGTACTTC.

This clone was detected a few times. The chain uses TRBV7-3 and TRBJ2-3; 8 nucleotides line up with TRBD2. Per the germline V gene, CDR1 is SGHTA and CDR2 is FQGTGA. The CDR3 length is 15 residues. J was trimmed by 3 bases and V by 3 bases; bases with no gene match: 5. CDR3 bases: TGTGCCAGCAGCTTTGGGACTAGAAGGACAGATACGCAGTATTTT. Its translation: CASSFGTRRTDTQYF.

V and J are TRBV19 and TRBJ2-1; 11 nucleotides align to TRBD2. Germline V CDR1 and CDR2: LNHDA, SQIVND (reference sequence). V shed 5 bases, J shed 3 bases, and the junction held 3 bases outside the gene matches. This CDR3 spans 15 amino acids. The CDR3 protein is CASSRLAGNYNEQFF. The CDR3 nucleotides read TGTGCCAGTAGTCGACTAGCGGGGAACTACAATGAGCAGTTCTTC.

About this clone itself: An end of the junction differs from the germline gene, which may be a read error. DNA for the CDR3: TGTGTCAGCAGCTTAGGGCAGCGGGAAGAGGGAGAGACCCAGTACTTC. Its translation is CVSSLGQREEGETQYF. The rearrangement uses TRBV11-2 and TRBJ2-5; 7 bases fit TRBD2. In germline, CDR1 is SGHAT, CDR2 FQNNGV. This CDR3 comprises 16 residues.

The rearrangement joins TRBV10-3 to TRBJ2-1, with 11 positions matching TRBD1. CDR1 ENHRY and CDR2 SYGVKD come from the germline V gene. V was clipped by 0 bases and J by 7 bases; unmatched bases: 5. This CDR3 comprises 16 residues. DNA for the CDR3: TGTGCCATCAGTGAGTCGATAGGGACAGGGGGAAATGAGCAGTTCTTC. Amino acids: CAISESIGTGGNEQFF.

The genes are TRBV27 and TRBJ2-2; D gene uncertain. CDR3 length: 14 residues. The germline V gene encodes CDR1 MNHEY and CDR2 SMNVEV (reference sequence). V lost 3 bases and J lost 1, with 6 bases in between. In nucleotides, the CDR3 is TGTGCCAGCAGTTTTGACATGAACACCGGGGAGCTGTTTTTT. Translation gives CASSFDMNTGELFF.

The J gene is TRBJ2-2, the V gene TRBV9; TRBD2 matches at 14 bases. The CDR3 runs to 17 residues. Germline V lookup: CDR1 SGDLS, CDR2 YYNGEE. Unmatched junction bases numbered 4, after V lost 3 bases and J lost 3 bases. CDR3 region: CASSDGTSGSDTGELFF. DNA for the CDR3: TGTGCCAGCAGCGACGGGACTAGCGGGAGTGACACCGGGGAGCTGTTTTTT. The whole variable domain, filled in from reference TRBV9 and TRBJ2-2, reads DSGVTQTPKHLITATGQRVTLRCSPRSGDLSVYWYQQSLDQGLQFLIQYYNGEERAKGNILERFSAQQFPDLHSELNLSSLELGDSALYFCASSDGTSGSDTGELFFGEGSRLTVL.

The chain recombines TRBV7-2 with TRBJ1-1; D is ambiguous. The CDR3 consists of 14 residues. The ends were cut back, 1 base at V and 5 bases at J, with 11 bases in the middle. Germline CDR1 reads SGHTA; CDR2 reads FQGNSA. CDR3 DNA sequence: TGTGCCAGCAGCTTAGAGTCCAGGATGACTGAAGCTTTCTTT. Its translation is CASSLESRMTEAFF.

This chain joins TRBV28 and TRBJ1-2; 7 positions agree with TRBD1. The germline gives CDR1 MDHEN, CDR2 SYDVKM. After removal of 8 bases from V and 8 bases from J, the junction contained 23 bases not matched to a gene. The CDR3 runs 17 residues. The CDR3 spells CASGFPDRPTGNFGYTF. The CDR3 DNA reads as TGTGCCAGCGGCTTTCCAGACCGCCCGACAGGGAACTTCGGCTACACCTTC.

The chain links TRBV28 to TRBJ2-5, with TRBD2 matching over 9 bases. Per the germline V gene, CDR1 is MDHEN and CDR2 is SYDVKM. The CDR3 runs to 12 residues. V was pared by 6 bases and J by 9 bases, with 5 bases of the junction left unmatched. The CDR3, as DNA: TGTGCCAGCAGCCCCTTAGCGGGGGCCCAGTACTTC. Translation gives CASSPLAGAQYF.

Remarks on this clone: Its ends do not fully match the called genes, so a read error is possible. The chain recombines TRBV29-1 with TRBJ2-1, with TRBD2 matching over 7 bases. The CDR3 is 18 amino acids. Germline CDR1 reads SQVTM; CDR2 reads ANQGSEA. CDR3 loop: CRVGGGTNGLRRNPEQFF. DNA for the CDR3: TGCCGCGTTGGGGGGGGGACTAACGGGCTCCGCAGAAATCCCGAGCAGTTCTTC.

The rearrangement joins TRBV5-1 to TRBJ1-1; the D gene is possibly TRBD1 (5 bases). Per the germline V gene, CDR1 is SGHRS and CDR2 is YFSETQ. The CDR3 is 13 amino acids. V lost 5 bases and J 5 bases, leaving 13 bases between the germline ends. The CDR3 sequence: CASRWGERTEAFF. Written as DNA, the CDR3 is TGCGCCAGCAGATGGGGGGAGAGGACTGAAGCTTTCTTT.

The gene calls are TRBV19 and TRBJ1-4; D remains ambiguous. Germline assignment: CDR1 LNHDA and CDR2 SQIVND (reference sequence). The CDR3 consists of 13 residues. V was clipped by 3 bases and J by 2 bases, with 4 bases between them. The DNA for the CDR3 is TGTGCCAGTAGTATCATGACTAATGAAAAACTGTTTTTT. This encodes CASSIMTNEKLFF.